These 27 T cell receptor beta chains originate from one sample sequenced in a study of cytomegalovirus exposure and HLA in healthy donors. PCR amplification relied on 60 Vbeta primers (plus 13 Jbeta primers). Here immunoSEQ multiplex PCR was the method, and the copy in TCRdb shows in-frame clones only, minus some. The sample holds some 200,000 clones, 76% seen once. The source material was PBMCs. The receptors derive from a man younger than 30 in good health and CMV-seronegative.

The chain links TRBV7-9 to TRBJ1-2; D call uncertain. CDR1 and CDR2 from the germline V gene are SEHNR and FQNEAQ (reference sequence). Trimming took off 3 bases at V and 4 bases at J, with 12 bases between the two ends. The CDR3 totals 14 residues. CDR3 in DNA: TGTGCCAGCAGCTTGGCGGCCTTGATCTATGGCTACACCTTC. Protein product: CASSLAALIYGYTF.

V is TRBV23-1 and J is TRBJ2-7; TRBD2 matches 8 bases. TRBV23-1 carries the ORF label, with uncertain function. Trimming removed 7 bases from V and 5 bases from J; junction bases left unmatched: 10. The CDR3 has 14 amino acids. The CDR3 protein is CASTEGLAVDEQYF. CDR3 DNA: TGCGCCAGCACAGAAGGACTAGCTGTGGACGAGCAGTACTTC.

This chain joins TRBV9 and TRBJ1-3, with TRBD1 matching 7 bases. Germline lookup yields CDR1 SGDLS and CDR2 YYNGEE. The CDR3 has 15 residues. The trim removed 6 bases at V and 2 bases at J, leaving 8 bases unmatched. The DNA for the CDR3 is TGTGCCAGCACCCCTGGTGGACAGGCTGGAAACACCATATATTTT. It codes for CASTPGGQAGNTIYF.

The CDR3 protein is CASSLGGQGSSSAGNTIYF. The CDR3 DNA reads TGTGCCAGCAGCTTAGGGGGACAGGGGTCTTCCTCTGCTGGAAACACCATATATTTT. This chain connects TRBV9 to TRBJ1-3; 10 bases map to TRBD1. The trim removed 4 bases at V and 2 bases at J, leaving 15 bases unmatched. Germline CDR1 SGDLS, CDR2 YYNGEE. The CDR3 spans 19 residues.

V gene TRBV2 combines with J gene TRBJ2-1; D remains ambiguous. V lost 4 bases, J lost 10 bases, and 11 bases lay in between. The CDR3 runs 12 residues. Germline V gene lookup returns CDR1 SNHLY and CDR2 FYNNEI. The CDR3 DNA is TGTGCCAGCAGTGTAATGCGGTACGAGCAGTTCTTC. Translated: CASSVMRYEQFF. The variable domain in full, completed from reference TRBV2 and TRBJ2-1, reads EPEVTQTPSHQVTQMGQEVILRCVPISNHLYFYWYRQILGQKVEFLVSFYNNEISEKSEIFDDQFSVERPDGSNFTLKIRSTKLEDSAMYFCASSVMRYEQFFGPGTRLTVL.

V is TRBV21-1 and J is TRBJ2-7; the tabulated D call, TRBD1, remains unverified against the DNA. TRBV21-1 is assigned pseudogene status. The CDR3 runs 15 residues. The CDR3 nucleotides are TGTGCCAGCAGCCATCAGGGGCAGGACACCTACGAGCAGTACTTC. Translation gives CASSHQGQDTYEQYF.

The chain joins TRBV2 to TRBJ1-4, with D perhaps TRBD1 (6 bases). Germline CDR1 SNHLY, CDR2 FYNNEI. There are 14 residues in the CDR3. The V end lost 7 bases, the J end lost 7 bases, and 16 bases lay between the germline ends. The CDR3 region has the DNA TGTGCCAGCACCGGAGGGGGGGCATCTGAAAAACTGTTTTTT. It yields the protein CASTGGGASEKLFF.

J is TRBJ2-7 and V is TRBV19; D perhaps matches TRBD1 (6 bases). CDR3 length: 12 residues. Germline V lookup: CDR1 LNHDA, CDR2 SQIVND (reference sequence). Trimming shortened V by 9 bases and J by 4 bases, and 13 bases separated the two germline ends. CDR3 amino acids: CASTTGDYEQYF. CDR3 nucleotide sequence: TGTGCCAGCACGACAGGAGATTACGAGCAGTACTTC.

This chain connects TRBV10-3 to TRBJ1-1, with TRBD1 as a possible D gene (6 bases). Germline CDR1 is ENHRY and CDR2 is SYGVKD. V lost 3 bases to trimming and J lost 8 bases, with 13 bases between them. The CDR3 has 13 amino acids. Here the CDR3 DNA reads TGTGCCATCAGTGATAAGGGGGGGGAGGAAGCTTTCTTT. It codes for CAISDKGGEEAFF.

The gene calls are TRBV6-5 and TRBJ2-7; D possibly corresponds to TRBD1 (6 bases). Germline V gives CDR1 MNHEY, CDR2 SVGAGI. Trimming stripped 6 bases from V and 3 bases from J, with 15 bases between. This CDR3 contains 14 residues. The CDR3 DNA reads as TGTGCCAGCAGCCCCTTTGGACAGAGCTACGAGCAGTACTTC. This codes for CASSPFGQSYEQYF.

This clone appeared a few times. This chain links TRBV6-1 with TRBJ2-7; D not certain. This CDR3 contains 15 residues. Germline CDR1 and CDR2: MNHNS and SASEGT. V shed 1 base and J shed 3 bases, with 13 bases lying between them. The CDR3 sequence is CASSEDRAELYEQYF. The CDR3 DNA is TGTGCCAGCAGTGAAGACAGAGCCGAGCTCTACGAGCAGTACTTC.

About this clone itself: The same CDR3 also results from other DNA sequences found in this sample. The CDR3 sequence: CASSIGRADTQYF. The DNA of the CDR3 is TGTGCCAGTAGTATAGGTCGTGCAGATACGCAGTATTTT. The chain is built from TRBV19 and TRBJ2-3; unclear D gene. The CDR3 is 13 amino acids. The V end lost 1 base, the J end lost 4 bases, and 6 bases lay between the germline ends. Germline CDR1 LNHDA, CDR2 SQIVND (reference sequence).

The sample holds a few counts of this clone. The genes are TRBV5-1 and TRBJ2-3, with D possibly TRBD1 on 5 matching bases. The CDR3 is made up of 12 amino acids. From germline, CDR1 is SGHRS and CDR2 YFSETQ. Trimming removed 4 bases at V and 4 bases at J, with 7 bases between. Here the CDR3 DNA reads TGCGCCAGCAGCGGGGCATCAGATACGCAGTATTTT. It codes for CASSGASDTQYF.

The chain is built from TRBV30 and TRBJ2-3, with D perhaps TRBD1 (5 bases). From germline, CDR1 is GTSNPN and CDR2 SVGIG (reference sequence). Trimming left V 2 bases short and J 0 bases short, with 9 bases between. The CDR3 consists of 14 residues. CDR3 residues: CAWSKGFSTDTQYF. The CDR3, as DNA: TGTGCCTGGAGTAAGGGGTTTAGCACAGATACGCAGTATTTT. The complete variable domain, with remaining parts taken from reference TRBV30 and TRBJ2-3, reads SQTIHQWPATLVQPVGSPLSLECTVEGTSNPNLYWYRQAAGRGLQLLFYSVGIGQISSEVPQNLSASRPQDRQFILSSKKLLLSDSGFYLCAWSKGFSTDTQYFGPGTRLTVL.

The chain uses TRBV14 and TRBJ1-1, with D perhaps TRBD1 (5 bases). CDR1 and CDR2 from the germline V gene are SGHDN and FVKESK. The CDR3 extends over 15 amino acids. The V and J ends lost 4 bases and 3 bases respectively, with 15 bases between them. The CDR3 region is CASSRGGGRYTEAFF. CDR3 DNA: TGTGCCAGCAGCCGTGGGGGAGGAAGGTACACTGAAGCTTTCTTT.

A remark on this clone: At one end the junction does not follow the germline gene, possibly because of a read error. CDR3 in amino acids: CSSSLAGAREQYF. The DNA of the CDR3 is TGTTCCAGCAGCTTAGCGGGCGCCCGCGAGCAGTACTTC. The gene calls are TRBV7-9 and TRBJ2-7, with TRBD2 identical over 7 bases. The CDR3 contains 13 residues. Germline lookup yields CDR1 SEHNR and CDR2 FQNEAQ (reference sequence).

V is TRBV30 and J is TRBJ1-1; D gene uncertain. Germline V gene sequence: CDR1 GTSNPN, CDR2 SVGIG (reference sequence). The CDR3 contains 12 residues. With 7 bases removed from V and 1 base from J, the gap between germline ends came to 10 bases. CDR3 amino acids: CASRLGNTEAFF. CDR3 DNA sequence: TGTGCCTCCAGACTTGGGAACACTGAAGCTTTCTTT.

The sample holds one count of this clone. One end of the junction does not line up with germline, which may come from a read error. The chain combines TRBV7-9 with TRBJ1-2; D gene uncertain. The CDR3 is 14 amino acids. Germline V gene data show CDR1 as SEHNR and CDR2 as FQNEAQ (reference sequence). This chain's CDR3 is CSSIPPSSNYGYTF. CDR3 sequence (DNA): TGTTCCAGCATCCCTCCTTCGAGCAACTATGGCTACACCTTC.

The chain combines TRBV7-8 with TRBJ2-3; 11 bases align to TRBD2. In germline, CDR1 is SGHVS, CDR2 FQNEAQ. Trimming took 1 base from V and 1 from J; bases not matched to a gene: 7. The CDR3 has 18 amino acids. CDR3 sequence: CASSLGLAGGIGTDTQYF. DNA of the CDR3: TGTGCCAGCAGCTTAGGCCTAGCGGGAGGTATCGGCACAGATACGCAGTATTTT.

The chain joins TRBV12-5 to TRBJ2-1; no reliable D call. The CDR3 contains 12 residues. Germline CDR1 reads LGHNT; CDR2 reads FRNRAP. Trimming stripped 4 bases from V and 9 bases from J, with 10 bases between. CDR3 protein: CASGSLSGEQFF. The CDR3 nucleotides are TGTGCTAGTGGTTCGCTCTCCGGTGAGCAGTTCTTC.

The rearrangement uses TRBV7-9 and TRBJ1-2; TRBD1 aligns across 8 bases. The CDR3 sequence is 13 residues long. V gave up 5 bases and J gave up 3 bases; unmatched junction bases: 2. Per the germline V gene, CDR1 is SEHNR and CDR2 is FQNEAQ (reference sequence). CDR3 loop: CASSLDRDYGYTF. CDR3 DNA: TGTGCCAGCAGCCTGGACAGGGACTATGGCTACACCTTC.

The chain carries TRBV28 and TRBJ2-7; no clear D. V lost 3 bases and J lost 0, with 9 bases in between. Germline V gene data show CDR1 as MDHEN and CDR2 as SYDVKM. The CDR3 spans 14 residues. This chain's CDR3 is CASSLSGSSYEQYF. For the CDR3, the DNA is TGTGCCAGCAGTTTGTCTGGCAGCTCCTACGAGCAGTACTTC.

This clone was picked up a small number of times. Other DNA sequences within the sample encode an identical CDR3. The chain has TRBV19 and TRBJ2-1, with D possibly TRBD2 on 5 matching bases. Germline V CDR1 and CDR2: LNHDA, SQIVND (reference sequence). The CDR3 is 15 amino acids. The ends were cut back, 0 bases at V and 4 bases at J, with 10 bases in the middle. The CDR3, as DNA: TGTGCCAGTAGTATAGAGGGCGGGTCTTACAATGAGCAGTTCTTC. Translation gives CASSIEGGSYNEQFF.

This clone was picked up a small number of times. V gene TRBV6-5 combines with J gene TRBJ1-1, with 9 bases matching TRBD1. This CDR3 region has 15 residues. Germline assignment: CDR1 MNHEY and CDR2 SVGAGI. V gave up 2 bases and J gave up 7 bases; unmatched junction bases: 8. The CDR3 coding sequence is TGTGCCAGCAGTTACCCCGGGACAGGGCTAAGTGAAGCTTTCTTT. Translation gives CASSYPGTGLSEAFF.

The chain has TRBV5-8 and TRBJ2-3; 7 positions match TRBD2. J gave up 2 bases and V 0 bases, and 6 bases lay outside the gene matches. This CDR3 contains 16 residues. Germline V gene lookup returns CDR1 SGHTS and CDR2 YDEGEE. CDR3 nucleotide sequence: TGTGCCAGCAGCTTGGGTGGGGAGGGAACCACAGATACGCAGTATTTT. Its protein is CASSLGGEGTTDTQYF.

For this clone: At the DNA level, this CDR3 is encoded by other sequences in the same sample as well. The chain is built from TRBV5-1 and TRBJ1-5; maybe TRBD1 (6 bases). This CDR3 comprises 14 residues. Germline CDR1 is SGHRS and CDR2 is YFSETQ. Trimming pared 0 bases from V and 6 bases from J, leaving 10 bases between. DNA for the CDR3: TGCGCCAGCAGCTTGGGAGGGGGGGGTCAGCCCCAGCATTTT. It yields the protein CASSLGGGGQPQHF.

CDR3 protein: CASSATGTGEKLFF. The CDR3 DNA is TGTGCCAGCAGTGCCACCGGGACAGGGGAAAAACTGTTTTTT. The chain employs TRBV6-1 and TRBJ1-4; 9 positions match TRBD1. The CDR3 spans 14 residues. Germline values: CDR1 MNHNS, CDR2 SASEGT. V was pared by 4 bases and J by 8 bases, with 5 bases of the junction left unmatched.